This entry describes one T cell receptor (beta chain). Trimming left V 2 bases short and J 3 bases short, with 12 bases between. This CDR3 contains 15 residues. Under the authors' procedure: Estimation of nucleated cell counts relied on the amplification of reference gene primers. Assay used: immunoSEQ multiplex PCR; TCRdb lists only in-frame clones, some missing. V, J and clone size derive from that table, while D and trimming were established from the DNA sequence. Here the sample spans 250,000 to 350,000 clones, about nine tenths being singletons. This record comes from a study of blood T cell repertoires in COVID-19. Study-wide background: Acute and convalescent COVID-19 samples came from the United States, Italy and Spain.

This sequence originates from a woman aged 25 to 39 with COVID-19, enrolled during active disease. This chain links TRBV23-1 with TRBJ2-3; TRBD2 is a possible D gene (5 bases). TRBV23-1 is an ORF, with its function uncertain. The sample comprised peripheral blood. The CDR3 coding sequence is TGCGCCAGCAGTCAAAATTTGAGGGAAACAGATACGCAGTATTTT. Protein: CASSQNLRETDTQYF.